The rows below give T cell receptor beta chains drawn from one sample of a study of identical twins. From the 5' RACE reads, TCRdb called clonotypes with MiXCR, one entry per CDR3 protein. Found here are approximately 220,000 distinct CDR3 sequences, about a tenth of them singletons; the top ten hold 5% to 6%. The sequenced sample consisted of memory (CD45RO+) T cells sorted from blood. The receptors originated from a woman aged 18-29 years in good health. The CDR3 runs from the conserved cysteine through the conserved F or W. Each record gives: CDR3 DNA, CDR3 protein, clone size, D gene, V gene, J gene. D genes are given only for firm matches. Clone sizes are given selectively: once, few, many, or a class where the clone is expanded.

TGTGCCAGCAGTTTAAATGTTTTCGGCGGGGAGCTGTTTTTT,CASSLNVFGGELFF,few,.,TRBV12-3/TRBV12-4,TRBJ2-2
TGTGCCAGCAGTTTATATCAGGGATTCATGAACTATGGCTACACCTTC,CASSLYQGFMNYGYTF,many,.,TRBV12-3/TRBV12-4,TRBJ1-2
TGTGCCAGCATCCTCGGGAGGGCCGGGGGCATTCAGTACTTC,CASILGRAGGIQYF,.,TRBD2,TRBV12-3/TRBV12-4,TRBJ2-4
TGTGCCAGCAGCCCGGACGGGGCCCCGTATGGCTACACCTTC,CASSPDGAPYGYTF,.,.,TRBV27,TRBJ1-2
TGTGCCAGCAGCTCACTGAGTGGTGCGCTTTGGCAGTACTTC,CASSSLSGALWQYF,medium-sized,.,TRBV7-8,TRBJ2-7
TGCAGTGGAAAGGTTCAGCGGGGGACAGATACGCAGTATTTT,CSGKVQRGTDTQYF,many,TRBD2,TRBV20-1,TRBJ2-3
TGTGCCAGCAGTCCCGGCCTAGGGGGTGAGCAGTTCTTC,CASSPGLGGEQFF,many,.,TRBV12-3/TRBV12-4,TRBJ2-1
TGCGCCAGCAGCCCCCGGACTAGCGGGGGTCGGGAGACCCAGTACTTC,CASSPRTSGGRETQYF,few,TRBD2,TRBV5-1,TRBJ2-5
TGTGCCAGCAGCTCCGACACCTACCTATACAAAAACATTCAGTACTTC,CASSSDTYLYKNIQYF,.,.,TRBV7-9,TRBJ2-4
TGCAGCGTTGAGATCGGCAGGAAGTCTAAACAGCCCCAGCATTTT,CSVEIGRKSKQPQHF,few,.,TRBV29-1,TRBJ1-5
TGTGCCAGCAGAAACACCCCGTGGGGGGACACTGAAGCTTTCTTT,CASRNTPWGDTEAFF,few,.,TRBV6-1,TRBJ1-1
TGTGCCAGCAGCCAAGGAGACCAGCGAGGAGATACGCAGTATTTT,CASSQGDQRGDTQYF,.,.,TRBV4-2,TRBJ2-3
TGTGCCAGCACCTCTGAGCAGGGTAGGAGTCAGCCCCAGCATTTT,CASTSEQGRSQPQHF,few,.,TRBV2,TRBJ1-5
TGCGCCAGCAGCTTGGTGTCAGGGGGTCTGTATGAGCAGTTCTTC,CASSLVSGGLYEQFF,.,TRBD1,TRBV5-1,TRBJ2-1
TGTGCCAGCCTGGGACTAGGGCACCGAACAGATACGCAGTATTTT,CASLGLGHRTDTQYF,few,TRBD2,TRBV7-2,TRBJ2-3
TGCAGTGCTAGTCACGGGAGGGGCACAGATACGCAGTATTTT,CSASHGRGTDTQYF,few,TRBD2,TRBV20-1,TRBJ2-3